A selection of T cell receptor beta chains follows, all from one sample in a study of cytomegalovirus exposure and HLA in healthy donors. The data were produced by immunoSEQ multiplex PCR, yet TCRdb's version contains in-frame clones alone and is incomplete. The data contain 200,000 or so clones, about 86% of them seen just once; the ten biggest clones take up approximately 2%. Sequenced: PBMCs. Receptor source: a woman aged 18-29 years in good health and CMV-seropositive. CDR3s include the opening cysteine and the closing phenylalanine or tryptophan. A D gene is named only where the DNA matches it firmly. The size entry is marked missing in some rows and otherwise reads once, few, many or a size class.

d_gene,j_gene,v_gene,len,abundance,CDR3aa,CDR3nt
-,TRBJ2-1,TRBV11-2,11,-,CASWGGDEQFF,TGTGCCAGCTGGGGCGGGGATGAGCAGTTCTTC
TRBD1,TRBJ2-7,TRBV29-1,14,-,CSVGQGVSSYEQYF,TGCAGCGTTGGTCAGGGGGTGAGCTCCTACGAGCAGTACTTC
TRBD1,TRBJ1-3,TRBV28,16,few,CASSLSTGGARNTIYF,TGTGCCAGCAGTTTGTCGACAGGGGGCGCACGGAACACCATATATTTT
TRBD1,TRBJ2-1,TRBV30,12,-,CAGRTGVNEQFF,TGTGCCGGAAGGACAGGGGTGAATGAGCAGTTCTTC
-,TRBJ2-6,TRBV7-3,15,-,CASSSGYRGANGLTF,TGTGCCAGCAGCTCCGGGTATCGTGGGGCCAACGGCCTGACTTTC
TRBD2,TRBJ2-3,TRBV10-2,14,few,CASRVAGGADTQYF,TGCGCCAGCAGGGTAGCGGGGGGAGCAGATACGCAGTATTTT
-,TRBJ2-2,TRBV18,15,once,CASSPGQTNTGELFF,TGTGCCAGCTCACCGGGGCAGACGAACACCGGGGAGCTGTTTTTT
TRBD1,TRBJ1-4,TRBV5-1,15,-,CASSLEGAPNEKLFF,TGCGCCAGCAGCCTTGAGGGGGCCCCTAATGAAAAACTGTTTTTT
TRBD1,TRBJ2-4,TRBV27,14,-,CASRQGQAVNIQYF,TGTGCCAGCAGGCAGGGACAGGCGGTAAACATTCAGTATTTC
TRBD1,TRBJ1-4,TRBV27,15,-,CASSVSQGTRARLFF,TGTGCCAGCAGTGTTTCACAGGGGACCAGGGCGAGACTGTTTTTT
-,TRBJ1-4,TRBV9,16,-,CASSDQPGLANEKLFF,TGTGCCAGCAGCGATCAACCGGGACTAGCTAATGAAAAACTGTTTTTT
TRBD1,TRBJ1-2,TRBV7-2,14,few,CASSPLDRVYGYTF,TGTGCCAGCAGCCCCTTGGACAGGGTCTATGGCTACACCTTC
TRBD2,TRBJ2-1,TRBV9,18,-,CASSVTGLAGGWGNEQFF,TGTGCCAGCAGCGTGACCGGACTAGCGGGGGGTTGGGGTAATGAGCAGTTCTTC
TRBD1,TRBJ2-2,TRBV10-2,15,-,CASSGQGVNTGELFF,TGCGCCAGCAGTGGACAGGGGGTGAACACCGGGGAGCTGTTTTTT
-,TRBJ2-7,TRBV19,15,-,CASSIGVAVRYEQYF,TGTGCCAGTAGTATCGGGGTAGCAGTACGCTACGAGCAGTACTTC
TRBD1,TRBJ1-2,TRBV19,14,-,CASSYRDPQGGYTF,TGTGCCAGTAGTTACCGGGACCCACAGGGGGGCTACACCTTC
-,TRBJ2-2,TRBV11-2,14,-,CASSLAQFSGELFF,TGTGCCAGCAGCTTAGCACAGTTCTCCGGGGAGCTGTTTTTT
-,TRBJ1-3,TRBV9,14,-,CASSPSGQGNTIYF,TGTGCCAGCAGTCCCTCAGGGCAGGGAAACACCATATATTTT
TRBD1,TRBJ1-5,TRBV28,15,few,CASSSDREANQPQHF,TGTGCCAGCAGTTCTGACAGGGAGGCCAATCAGCCCCAGCATTTT
-,TRBJ1-2,TRBV10-3,16,-,CAINGEVGRLGCGYTF,TGTGCCATCAATGGGGAGGTGGGCAGACTCGGCTGTGGCTACACCTTC
-,TRBJ1-2,TRBV5-1,13,-,CASSFSRDYGYTF,TGCGCCAGCAGCTTTTCTCGGGACTATGGCTACACCTTC
-,TRBJ2-5,TRBV11-2,15,once,CASSHPMGAGETQYF,TGTGCCAGCAGCCATCCTATGGGGGCAGGGGAGACCCAGTACTTC
-,TRBJ1-5,TRBV19,14,-,CASSPEEGWQPQHF,TGTGCCAGTAGTCCCGAGGAGGGATGGCAGCCCCAGCATTTT
-,TRBJ1-3,TRBV7-9,14,-,CASRLGGNGNTIYF,TGTGCCAGCAGATTAGGAGGGAACGGAAACACCATATATTTT
TRBD1,TRBJ1-1,TRBV5-8,17,-,CASSRILNRGMNTEAFF,TGTGCCAGCAGCCGGATTCTAAACAGGGGGATGAACACTGAAGCTTTCTTT
TRBD1,TRBJ2-5,TRBV7-7,13,-,CASSSGQGETQYF,TGTGCCAGCAGCTCGGGACAGGGAGAGACCCAGTACTTC
-,TRBJ1-2,TRBV11-2,13,-,CASSAQGQGGYTF,TGTGCCAGCAGCGCCCAGGGGCAAGGGGGCTACACCTTC
TRBD1,TRBJ2-1,TRBV5-1,15,-,CATARGTGSYNEQFF,TGCGCCACCGCACGGGGGACAGGATCCTACAATGAGCAGTTCTTC
TRBD1,TRBJ2-3,TRBV25-1,14,once,CASSGDRDTDTQYF,TGTGCCAGCAGTGGAGACAGGGACACAGATACGCAGTATTTT
-,TRBJ1-2,TRBV7-2,13,-,CASSPSGRYGYTF,TGTGCCAGCAGCCCTTCCGGGAGGTATGGCTACACCTTC
TRBD1,TRBJ2-3,TRBV5-6,16,once,CASSPTTGGFTDTQYF,TGTGCCAGCAGCCCCACGACAGGGGGCTTCACAGATACGCAGTATTTT
-,TRBJ1-2,TRBV5-1,15,-,CASSLAVRGAYGYTF,TGCGCCAGCAGCTTGGCGGTCCGGGGGGCCTATGGCTACACCTTC
-,TRBJ1-6,TRBV2,12,-,CASRGGNSPLHF,TGTGCCAGCCGGGGGGGAAATTCACCCCTCCACTTT
TRBD1,TRBJ2-7,TRBV6-6,15,-,CASSPHIGQGYEQYF,TGTGCCAGCAGTCCACATATCGGACAGGGCTACGAGCAGTACTTC
-,TRBJ1-1,TRBV5-5,14,-,CASSLGAGPNEAFF,TGTGCCAGCAGCTTGGGTGCAGGGCCAAATGAAGCTTTCTTT
TRBD1,TRBJ2-7,TRBV4-1,11,-,CASGQGYEQYF,TGCGCCAGCGGACAGGGTTACGAGCAGTACTTC